Below are 24 T cell receptor beta chains sequenced from a single sample in a study of identifying expanded T cells in peripheral blood. Data came from immunoSEQ multiplex PCR; TCRdb stores just in-frame clones and leaves some out. This repertoire shows about 97,000 clones, approximately 90% found once; its top ten account for about 18%. The sample consisted of blood. These TCRs come from a person between 18 and 70 years old in good health.

The rearrangement joins TRBV7-2 to TRBJ1-4; D is undetermined. The germline V gene has CDR1 SGHTA and CDR2 FQGNSA. Trimming took 0 bases from V and 12 from J, leaving 14 bases between them. The CDR3 is made up of 14 amino acids. The CDR3 here is CASSLAVRTEELFF. CDR3 nucleotides: TGTGCCAGCAGCTTAGCAGTGCGGACCGAGGAACTGTTTTTT.

The chain combines TRBV7-2 with TRBJ2-4, with D perhaps TRBD1 (6 bases). Germline V gives CDR1 SGHTA, CDR2 FQGNSA. The CDR3 is 12 residues long. Trimming pared 4 bases from V and 9 bases from J, leaving 10 bases between. CDR3 DNA: TGTGCCAGCAGCTCGGACAGTGGCATTCAGTACTTC. Protein: CASSSDSGIQYF. The complete variable domain, with remaining parts taken from reference TRBV7-2 and TRBJ2-4, reads GAGVSQSPSNKVTEKGKDVELRCDPISGHTALYWYRQSLGQGLEFLIYFQGNSAPDKSGLPSDRFSAERTGGSVSTLTIQRTQQEDSAVYLCASSSDSGIQYFGAGTRLSVL.

This chain links TRBV4-3 with TRBJ2-2; maybe TRBD1 (7 bases). Germline CDR1 and CDR2: LGHNA and YSLEER. This CDR3 has 15 residues. Trimming stripped 4 bases from V and 7 bases from J, with 16 bases between. The CDR3 DNA sequence: TGCGCCAGCAGCCCTCCCGGCAGGGGGGTCGGGGAGCTGTTTTTT. Translating it yields CASSPPGRGVGELFF.

The chain couples TRBV29-1 to TRBJ2-7; D unresolved. This CDR3 contains 11 residues. Germline V lookup: CDR1 SQVTM, CDR2 ANQGSEA. V gave up 4 bases and J gave up 3 bases, with 7 bases separating them. The CDR3 DNA reads as TGCAGCGTTGGATCTGACTACGAGCAGTACTTC. Protein sequence: CSVGSDYEQYF.

In regard to this clone: Other DNA sequences within the sample encode an identical CDR3. V is TRBV4-3 and J is TRBJ1-1; D is unclear. V was clipped by 0 bases and J by 4 bases, with 6 bases between them. The CDR3 runs 13 residues. Per germline, CDR1 LGHNA and CDR2 YSLEER. Here the CDR3 DNA reads TGCGCCAGCAGCCAAGATCGGGGCACTGAAGCTTTCTTT. Amino acids: CASSQDRGTEAFF.

In nucleotides, the CDR3 is TGTGCTAGTGAACCGGGAAACCAGTGGGAGACCCAGTACTTC. Translation gives CASEPGNQWETQYF. The chain uses TRBV12-5 and TRBJ2-5, with TRBD2 as a possible D gene (5 bases). This CDR3 region has 14 residues. The V gene lost 7 bases and the J gene lost 5 bases, with 17 bases spanning the gap. Germline-derived CDR1 and CDR2 are LGHNT and FRNRAP.

This clone was counted a single time. The genes are TRBV18 and TRBJ2-3; 8 bases fit TRBD1. The ends lost 6 bases at V and 3 bases at J; junction bases unmatched: 11. This CDR3 spans 16 amino acids. Germline V gives CDR1 KGHSH, CDR2 LQKENI. In DNA form, the CDR3 reads TGTGCCAGCTCCTCGCAGGGGGCGACGGGTACAGATACGCAGTATTTT. Translating it yields CASSSQGATGTDTQYF.

The chain's CDR3 is CASSLGHVGDYGYTF. CDR3 nucleotides: TGCGCCAGCAGCTTGGGACATGTTGGGGATTATGGCTACACCTTC. The gene calls are TRBV5-1 and TRBJ1-2; D is unresolved. CDR1 is SGHRS and CDR2 is YFSETQ in the germline V gene. The V gene lost 0 bases and the J gene lost 5 bases, with 14 bases spanning the gap. This CDR3 is built from 15 residues. Based on the CDR3 plus reference TRBV5-1 and TRBJ1-2, the full variable domain is KAGVTQTPRYLIKTRGQQVTLSCSPISGHRSVSWYQQTPGQGLQFLFEYFSETQRNKGNFPGRFSGRQFSNSRSEMNVSTLELGDSALYLCASSLGHVGDYGYTFGSGTRLTVV.

The chain carries TRBV10-3 and TRBJ2-2; D is undetermined. CDR1 and CDR2 (germline): ENHRY, SYGVKD. The CDR3 contains 14 residues. The V gene lost 2 bases and the J gene lost 1 base, with 5 bases spanning the gap. CDR3 sequence (DNA): TGTGCCATCAGTGAGCCACAGAACACCGGGGAGCTGTTTTTT. Translation gives CAISEPQNTGELFF.

The chain uses TRBV12-1 and TRBJ1-2; the D call in the table, TRBD1, was not verified against the DNA. TRBV12-1 is noted as a pseudogene. CDR3 length: 18 residues. The CDR3 DNA follows: TGTGCCAGCAGCCCACTGGTGACAGTGTTCGAATCTAACTATGGCTACACCTTC. As protein: CASSPLVTVFESNYGYTF.

The chain joins TRBV7-6 to TRBJ1-5; D is perhaps TRBD1 (6 bases). The CDR3 has 15 amino acids. The germline CDR1 and CDR2 sequences are SGHVS and FNYEAQ. Trimming took off 1 base at V and 6 bases at J, with 13 bases between the two ends. The CDR3 is CASSLGTGPRQPQHF. In DNA, the CDR3 is TGTGCCAGCAGCTTAGGAACAGGGCCCCGTCAGCCCCAGCATTTT.

The count of this clone is one. This rearrangement joins TRBV7-9 to TRBJ1-2, with TRBD1 identical over 7 bases. CDR1 and CDR2 from the germline V gene are SEHNR and FQNEAQ (reference sequence). This CDR3 comprises 14 residues. V lost 2 bases and J lost 6; bases outside the gene matches: 6. CDR3 amino acids: CASSLYDRADGYTF. In DNA, the CDR3 is TGTGCCAGCAGCTTATACGACAGGGCTGATGGCTACACCTTC.

The chain combines TRBV5-4 with TRBJ2-2; TRBD1 matches at 7 bases. V lost 2 bases, J lost 1 base, and 2 bases stayed unmatched. Germline V lookup: CDR1 SGHNT, CDR2 YYREEE (reference sequence). This CDR3 is built from 15 residues. CDR3 DNA sequence: TGTGCCAGCAGCTTAGGGGGCCTGAACACCGGGGAGCTGTTTTTT. Amino acid sequence: CASSLGGLNTGELFF.

The chain uses TRBV5-6 and TRBJ2-7; 8 bases match TRBD2. With 4 bases clipped from V and 1 base from J, the junction kept 13 bases outside the gene matches. The CDR3 length is 17 residues. Germline V gene data show CDR1 as SGHDT and CDR2 as YYEEEE. The CDR3 DNA sequence: TGTGCCAGCAGCGCGGGCGGGGGGTATTGGGTTTCCTACGAGCAGTACTTC. Translated: CASSAGGGYWVSYEQYF.

V usage is TRBV7-2 and J usage is TRBJ1-3; D remains ambiguous. Trimming shortened V by 2 bases and J by 1 base, and 12 bases separated the two germline ends. This CDR3 contains 16 residues. The germline V gene has CDR1 SGHTA and CDR2 FQGNSA. The chain's CDR3 is CASSLTVSASGNTIYF. The DNA of the CDR3 is TGTGCCAGCAGCTTAACAGTTTCAGCATCTGGAAACACCATATATTTT.

This rearrangement joins TRBV28 to TRBJ1-2; 8 bases match TRBD1. This CDR3 is built from 14 residues. V was clipped by 5 bases and J by 8 bases; unmatched bases: 10. CDR1 and CDR2 from the germline V gene are MDHEN and SYDVKM. The CDR3 reads CASSGMTGARGYTF. CDR3 DNA sequence: TGTGCCAGCAGTGGGATGACAGGGGCCCGGGGCTACACCTTC.

The chain has TRBV2 and TRBJ2-7; 9 positions agree with TRBD1. Germline V CDR1 and CDR2: SNHLY, FYNNEI. CDR3 length: 14 residues. Germline trimming cut 6 bases from V and 6 bases from J; bases unmatched to any gene: 9. CDR3 in amino acids: CASRLDRGRGEQYF. The DNA for the CDR3 is TGTGCCAGCAGATTAGACAGGGGGAGAGGCGAGCAGTACTTC.

The chain couples TRBV19 to TRBJ1-4, with a possible D match to TRBD1 (5 bases). Germline-derived CDR1 and CDR2 are LNHDA and SQIVND (reference sequence). The CDR3 sequence is 15 residues long. Trimming left V 6 bases short and J 0 bases short, with 11 bases between. CDR3 residues: CASRTDPATNEKLFF. The CDR3 coding sequence is TGTGCCAGTAGGACAGACCCAGCAACTAATGAAAAACTGTTTTTT.

The CDR3 sequence is CASNQRADYGYTF. The CDR3 DNA is TGTGCCAGCAACCAAAGGGCAGACTATGGCTACACCTTC. V and J are TRBV7-9 and TRBJ1-2; D not resolved. Germline V gene lookup returns CDR1 SEHNR and CDR2 FQNEAQ (reference sequence). The V end was cut by 7 bases, the J end by 3 bases, with 12 bases between. The CDR3 covers 13 residues.

Points on this clone: The sample carries other DNA sequences with the same CDR3. This chain links TRBV5-1 with TRBJ2-1; 7 bases line up with TRBD2. This CDR3 comprises 13 residues. V shed 2 bases and J 6 bases; nucleotides not matched to a gene: 2. The V gene's germline CDR1 is SGHRS and CDR2 YFSETQ. The CDR3 bases are TGCGCCAGCAGCTTCTGGGGGGGCAATGAGCAGTTCTTC. This codes for CASSFWGGNEQFF.

The rearrangement joins TRBV7-2 to TRBJ2-1, with 7 bases identical to TRBD2. The CDR3 covers 16 residues. Germline assignment: CDR1 SGHTA and CDR2 FQGNSA. Trimming took 2 bases from V and 2 from J; bases not matched to a gene: 6. CDR3 sequence reads: CASSLSPGLTYNEQFF. The CDR3 region has the DNA TGTGCCAGCAGCTTATCTCCGGGACTAACCTACAATGAGCAGTTCTTC.

The V and J genes are TRBV5-1 and TRBJ2-1, with 11 positions matching TRBD1. The J segment lost 0 bases and the V segment lost 4 bases, leaving 3 bases of the junction unmatched. Germline CDR1 and CDR2: SGHRS and YFSETQ. The CDR3 covers 16 residues. The CDR3 loop reads CASSGGQGVSYNEQFF. The CDR3 DNA follows: TGCGCCAGCAGCGGGGGACAGGGGGTCTCCTACAATGAGCAGTTCTTC.

The chain joins TRBV27 to TRBJ2-5; 7 bases are a match to TRBD1. V shed 6 bases, J shed 5 bases, and the junction held 12 bases outside the gene matches. The germline gives CDR1 MNHEY, CDR2 SMNVEV (reference sequence). CDR3 length: 15 residues. CDR3 nucleotides: TGTGCCAGCAGCCAGGGTGGGACAGCACCCGAGACCCAGTACTTC. This codes for CASSQGGTAPETQYF.

This chain links TRBV10-3 with TRBJ1-2; no clear D. This CDR3 region has 13 residues. V lost 1 base and J 8 bases, leaving 11 bases between the germline ends. CDR1 is ENHRY, CDR2 SYGVKD, per germline. CDR3 sequence (DNA): TGTGCCATCAGTGAGTGGACCGAGCTCGGCTACACCTTC. Translation gives CAISEWTELGYTF.